The 31 T cell receptor beta chains given below trace back to one sample, sequenced in a study of control samples from healthy donors and cancer patients. Profiled with immunoSEQ multiplex PCR; TCRdb holds only in-frame clones, not every one. The sample consists of about 160,000 clones, less than 95% of them appearing once. The sample taken for sequencing was PBMCs. These receptor sequences come from a man aged 55 to 70 with colorectal cancer.

The chain combines TRBV6-1 with TRBJ1-3; 9 nucleotides match TRBD1. The V and J ends lost 4 bases and 1 base, in that order; junction bases with no gene match: 5. CDR3 length: 16 amino acids. The germline CDR1 and CDR2 sequences are MNHNS and SASEGT. The CDR3 bases are TGTGCCAGCAGTGTGGGGACAGGGAGGTCTGGAAACACCATATATTTT. It translates to CASSVGTGRSGNTIYF.

This clone was observed a single time. The chain recombines TRBV10-3 with TRBJ2-3; 9 positions match TRBD1. The junction had 8 bases not matched to a gene; V was cut back by 7 bases and J by 3 bases. Germline V gene lookup returns CDR1 ENHRY and CDR2 SYGVKD. This CDR3 contains 15 residues. The CDR3 DNA reads as TGTGCCATCACCCCCGGGACAGGGATGACAGATACGCAGTATTTT. It specifies CAITPGTGMTDTQYF.

The chain joins TRBV5-1 to TRBJ2-1; TRBD2 aligns across 9 bases. The CDR3 runs to 14 residues. The germline gives CDR1 SGHRS, CDR2 YFSETQ. The V gene end was trimmed by 6 bases and the J gene end by 4 bases; junction bases not matched to a gene: 5. DNA for the CDR3: TGCGCCAGCAACCAGCGGGGGGAGTACAATGAGCAGTTCTTC. This sequence encodes CASNQRGEYNEQFF.

The chain links TRBV6-1 to TRBJ2-2, with D possibly being TRBD2 (6 bases). Trimming pared 4 bases from V and 5 bases from J, leaving 17 bases between. Germline-derived CDR1 and CDR2 are MNHNS and SASEGT. This CDR3 spans 16 amino acids. The CDR3 DNA reads TGTGCCAGCAGTGGGAGTTGGGGGGAATATACCGGGGAGCTGTTTTTT. Protein: CASSGSWGEYTGELFF.

V gene TRBV19 combines with J gene TRBJ2-1; perhaps TRBD2 as D (5 bases). The V gene's germline CDR1 is LNHDA and CDR2 SQIVND (reference sequence). The CDR3 is 12 residues long. Trimming shortened V by 6 bases and J by 8 bases, and 11 bases separated the two germline ends. CDR3 loop: CASSPSGDEQFF. DNA for the CDR3: TGTGCCAGTAGCCCTTCCGGGGATGAGCAGTTCTTC.

A single count supports this clone. This sequence joins TRBV5-8 and TRBJ1-2; maybe TRBD1 (5 bases). Germline assignment: CDR1 SGHTS and CDR2 YDEGEE. This CDR3 is built from 12 residues. Trimming shortened V by 2 bases and J by 6 bases, and 8 bases separated the two germline ends. The CDR3 here is CASSLRGDGYTF. In DNA form, the CDR3 reads TGTGCCAGCAGCTTAAGGGGAGATGGCTACACCTTC.

CDR3 bases: TGTGCCAGCAAAGTTGGACACAACTTAGGAGGCTACACCTTC. This encodes CASKVGHNLGGYTF. The chain employs TRBV5-4 and TRBJ1-2, with a possible D match to TRBD1 (5 bases). The germline CDR1 and CDR2 sequences are SGHNT and YYREEE (reference sequence). The CDR3 extends over 14 amino acids. Trimming stripped 6 bases from V and 8 bases from J, with 20 bases between.

The rearrangement links TRBV19 to TRBJ2-1; D gene unclear. Germline CDR1 is LNHDA and CDR2 is SQIVND (reference sequence). This CDR3 is 13 amino acids long. Trimming pared 3 bases from V and 7 bases from J, leaving 10 bases between. CDR3 loop: CASSMDPWNEQFF. DNA for the CDR3: TGTGCCAGTAGTATGGACCCATGGAATGAGCAGTTCTTC.

The rearrangement uses TRBV19 and TRBJ1-4, with D perhaps matching TRBD1 (5 bases). Germline loops: CDR1 LNHDA, CDR2 SQIVND (reference sequence). The CDR3 spans 14 residues. Trimming cost V 4 bases and J 4 bases, with 10 bases left between them. CDR3 region: CASSKGVGNEKLFF. CDR3 DNA: TGTGCCAGTAGTAAAGGGGTCGGTAATGAAAAACTGTTTTTT.

The chain joins TRBV4-3 to TRBJ1-5, with 9 bases identical to TRBD1. The junction had 11 bases not matched to a gene; V was cut back by 0 bases and J by 2 bases. Germline CDR1 reads LGHNA; CDR2 reads YSLEER. CDR3 length: 19 residues. CDR3 nucleotide sequence: TGCGCCAGCAGCCAAGAGTGGGGGACAGGGAGTAATGGCAATCAGCCCCAGCATTTT. It codes for CASSQEWGTGSNGNQPQHF.

This chain uses TRBV9 with TRBJ2-5; weak D call: TRBD1 (5 bases). The CDR3 runs to 16 residues. Trimming pared 0 bases from V and 0 bases from J, leaving 12 bases between. Per germline, CDR1 SGDLS and CDR2 YYNGEE. CDR3 bases: TGTGCCAGCAGCGTAGGCAGGGCACCGTACCAAGAGACCCAGTACTTC. Protein sequence: CASSVGRAPYQETQYF.

The chain has TRBV7-2 and TRBJ1-2; D remains ambiguous. The V gene's germline CDR1 is SGHTA and CDR2 FQGNSA. V was shortened by 1 base and J by 4 bases, with 13 bases between the two germline ends. The CDR3 loop spans 15 amino acids. DNA for the CDR3: TGTGCCAGCAGCTTAGAGGACGCGCTCGCCTATGGCTACACCTTC. As protein: CASSLEDALAYGYTF.

The chain is built from TRBV24-1 and TRBJ1-5; D might be TRBD1 (5 bases). CDR1 is KGHDR and CDR2 is SFDVKD in the germline V gene. V lost 9 bases to trimming and J lost 0 bases, with 14 bases between them. This CDR3 spans 15 amino acids. CDR3 residues: CATWRQPYSNQPQHF. The CDR3 DNA sequence: TGTGCCACCTGGCGACAGCCTTATAGCAATCAGCCCCAGCATTTT.

This rearrangement joins TRBV28 to TRBJ1-2; a weak D match, TRBD1 (5 bases). The CDR3 consists of 14 residues. The V end was cut by 5 bases, the J end by 0 bases, with 10 bases between. Germline CDR1 is MDHEN and CDR2 is SYDVKM. For the CDR3, the DNA is TGTGCCAGCAGTATCGGGGGGGCTAACTATGGCTACACCTTC. It codes for CASSIGGANYGYTF.

In DNA form, the CDR3 reads TGTGCCAGCAGCCCCGGGGCGGGTGGTTTCGACGAGCAGTACTTC. Amino acids: CASSPGAGGFDEQYF. The genes are TRBV11-2 and TRBJ2-7; D assignment may be TRBD1 or TRBD2 (5 bases each). V was shortened by 5 bases and J by 5 bases, with 19 bases between the two germline ends. This CDR3 is 15 amino acids long. The germline V gene encodes CDR1 SGHAT and CDR2 FQNNGV.

V and J are TRBV27 and TRBJ2-7; 8 positions match TRBD1. Looked up from germline, CDR1 is MNHEY and CDR2 is SMNVEV (reference sequence). CDR3 size: 15 residues. Trimming at V came to 4 bases and at J to 11 bases, leaving 16 bases not matched to a gene. The CDR3 bases are TGTGCCAGCAGTTCCCGACAGGGGCTCTATGGGGAGGAGTACTTC. Its protein is CASSSRQGLYGEEYF.

The V and J genes are TRBV5-8 and TRBJ2-5, with 9 positions matching TRBD1. CDR1 SGHTS and CDR2 YDEGEE come from the germline V gene. The trim removed 0 bases at V and 4 bases at J, leaving 7 bases unmatched. The CDR3 covers 16 residues. Here the CDR3 reads CASSLGGQGGGETQYF. In nucleotides, the CDR3 is TGTGCCAGCAGCTTGGGGGGACAGGGCGGAGGAGAGACCCAGTACTTC.

The chain is built from TRBV6-5 and TRBJ2-5; D is ambiguous. The germline V gene encodes CDR1 MNHEY and CDR2 SVGAGI. This CDR3 spans 14 amino acids. V lost 6 bases and J 4 bases, leaving 15 bases between the germline ends. The CDR3 reads CASRPTFSPETQYF. The DNA for the CDR3 is TGTGCCAGCAGACCGACTTTCTCCCCAGAGACCCAGTACTTC.

The chain uses TRBV18 and TRBJ1-5; 9 nucleotides match TRBD1. V lost 6 bases, J lost 1 base, and 16 bases stayed unmatched. Per the germline V gene, CDR1 is KGHSH and CDR2 is LQKENI. The CDR3 loop spans 19 amino acids. The CDR3 nucleotides are TGTGCCAGCTCCCAACCACGTATACAGGGGGCCGGGAGCAATCAGCCCCAGCATTTT. Its translation: CASSQPRIQGAGSNQPQHF.

The chain uses TRBV5-1 and TRBJ1-2, with a possible D match to TRBD1 (6 bases). Per germline, CDR1 SGHRS and CDR2 YFSETQ. V was trimmed by 0 bases and J by 2 bases, leaving 11 bases between them. The CDR3 totals 15 residues. The CDR3 region is CASSLEQGWNYGYTF. DNA for the CDR3: TGCGCCAGCAGCTTGGAACAGGGCTGGAACTATGGCTACACCTTC.

This rearrangement joins TRBV3-1 (or the pseudogene TRBV3-2) to TRBJ2-2; D ambiguous. With 0 bases removed from V and 5 bases from J, the gap between germline ends came to 13 bases. CDR3 length: 16 residues. Germline V CDR1 and CDR2: LGHDT, YNNKEL (reference sequence). The CDR3 here is CASSQDGQVSTGELFF. The DNA of the CDR3 is TGTGCCAGCAGCCAAGACGGGCAGGTCTCTACCGGGGAGCTGTTTTTT.

This clone appeared once. The chain employs TRBV5-1 and TRBJ2-5; 7 bases line up with TRBD1. V was clipped by 4 bases and J by 1 base; unmatched bases: 4. CDR3 length: 14 amino acids. Germline V gives CDR1 SGHRS, CDR2 YFSETQ. CDR3 DNA sequence: TGCGCCAGCAGCCGGACAGGCAGCCAAGAGACCCAGTACTTC. It is translated as CASSRTGSQETQYF.

This clone was recorded only once. The V call is TRBV19, the J call TRBJ1-1; D ambiguous. CDR1 and CDR2 from the germline V gene are LNHDA and SQIVND (reference sequence). The CDR3 is 16 amino acids. V lost 10 bases and J lost 10, with 31 bases in between. Here the CDR3 DNA reads TGTGCCACTACGCCTCGGGGAGTGCAATCCCTCCGGGGAGCTTTCTTT. Encoded protein: CATTPRGVQSLRGAFF.

The CDR3 spells CAISGPGTAQETQYF. In DNA form, the CDR3 reads TGTGCCATCAGTGGACCCGGGACAGCCCAAGAGACCCAGTACTTC. The rearrangement joins TRBV10-3 to TRBJ2-5; 7 bases fit TRBD1. V gave up 4 bases and J gave up 1 base; unmatched junction bases: 6. The CDR3 length is 15 residues. Germline lookup yields CDR1 ENHRY and CDR2 SYGVKD.

J is TRBJ1-2 and V is TRBV5-5, with 10 bases aligning to TRBD1. The CDR3 spans 14 residues. Unmatched junction bases numbered 3, after V lost 3 bases and J lost 4 bases. Germline V gives CDR1 SGHKS, CDR2 YYEKEE (reference sequence). In nucleotides, the CDR3 is TGTGCCAGCAGCTCCCGGACAGGGGGCTATGGCTACACCTTC. Its translation: CASSSRTGGYGYTF.

The V and J genes are TRBV30 and TRBJ1-1; D possibly corresponds to TRBD1 (5 bases). Germline V lookup: CDR1 GTSNPN, CDR2 SVGIG (reference sequence). There are 13 residues in the CDR3. Trimming shortened V by 0 bases and J by 7 bases, and 12 bases separated the two germline ends. This chain's CDR3 is CAWSVRVDSEAFF. CDR3 coding DNA: TGTGCCTGGAGTGTACGGGTCGACAGTGAAGCTTTCTTT.

The chain is built from TRBV11-3 and TRBJ2-3; 10 bases agree with TRBD1. CDR3 length: 15 residues. Germline V CDR1 and CDR2: SGHNT, YENEEA. The V and J ends lost 4 bases and 5 bases, in that order; junction bases with no gene match: 6. The DNA for the CDR3 is TGTGCCAGCAGCTACGCCGGGACAGGGGAAGATACGCAGTATTTT. Residues: CASSYAGTGEDTQYF.

The chain is built from TRBV6-2 or TRBV6-3 and TRBJ2-1, with D unresolved. In germline, CDR1 is MNHEY, CDR2 SVGEGT. There are 14 residues in the CDR3. V dropped 2 bases and J dropped 0 bases, with 5 bases sitting between them. The CDR3 protein is CASSYLSSYNEQFF. Written as DNA, the CDR3 is TGTGCCAGCAGTTACCTCAGCTCCTACAATGAGCAGTTCTTC.

CDR3 DNA: TGTGCCAGCAGTGATATTACGGAGGAGCGGGGGGTCACCGGGGAGCTGTTTTTT. Protein sequence: CASSDITEERGVTGELFF. The rearrangement links TRBV6-1 to TRBJ2-2; 9 positions match TRBD2. Trimming removed 3 bases from V and 4 bases from J; junction bases left unmatched: 12. This CDR3 contains 18 residues. CDR1 MNHNS and CDR2 SASEGT come from the germline V gene.

This chain connects TRBV2 to TRBJ2-5; D may be TRBD1 (5 bases). The germline gives CDR1 SNHLY, CDR2 FYNNEI. V shed 7 bases and J shed 2 bases, with 11 bases lying between them. The CDR3 is 13 residues long. CDR3 region: CASKGSSQETQYF. The CDR3 DNA reads as TGTGCCAGCAAGGGGTCCTCTCAAGAGACCCAGTACTTC.

The chain has TRBV10-1 and TRBJ2-7; the match to TRBD1 covers 10 bases. CDR3 length: 15 residues. The J segment lost 2 bases and the V segment lost 3 bases, leaving 4 bases of the junction unmatched. The germline gives CDR1 WNHNN, CDR2 SYGVQD (reference sequence). CDR3 nucleotide sequence: TGCGCCAGCAGTGACCCTGGACAGGGGGCCTACGAGCAGTACTTC. As protein: CASSDPGQGAYEQYF.